The source of this T cell receptor beta chain is a study of OX40 agonist ivuxolimab in advanced cancers. Whole-study context: Therapy given before enrollment (anti-PD-1, anti-PD-L1 or anti-CTLA-4) was allowed, and under 45% had some.

This CDR3 spans 15 amino acids. Trimming left V 0 bases short and J 0 bases short, with 7 bases between. Germline V lookup: CDR1 SGHDT, CDR2 YYEEEE. Assay: immunoSEQ multiplex PCR; the TCRdb copy retains only in-frame clones and omits some. The sample includes tens of thousands of clones, more than 80% of them seen just once. Sequences were derived from CD4+ or CD8+ T cells sorted from blood, sampled in a trial of the OX40 agonist ivuxolimab. The receptor's source is an adult with an advanced solid tumor such as melanoma, head and neck, liver or kidney cancer. The chain uses TRBV5-6 and TRBJ2-1; TRBD2 is a possible D gene (5 bases). The CDR3 DNA follows: TGTGCCAGCAGCTTGGTCACTAGCTCCTACAATGAGCAGTTCTTC. Residues: CASSLVTSSYNEQFF.